The rows below give T cell receptor beta chains drawn from one sample of a study of T cells after yellow fever vaccination. TCRdb used MiXCR to reprocess the 5' RACE reads, holding one entry per CDR3 protein. The sample comprises 250,000 to 350,000 distinct CDR3 sequences, around 6.8% of which are singletons, and 15% to 20% rests with the top ten. Specimen: PBMCs, collected around 45 days after the first yellow fever vaccination. These receptors all come from a man aged 18 to 29 who received the YFV17D yellow fever vaccine. Both conserved end residues are part of each CDR3. The order of the fields is D gene, J gene, clone size, V gene, CDR3 protein, CDR3 DNA. The D gene is left open where the match is weak. Size tells how often a clone was seen (once, few, many) or the class of an expanded clone, and some rows leave it out.

>NA|TRBJ1-5|NA|TRBV7-2
CASSSYGPGLSQPQHF
TGTGCCAGCAGCTCCTACGGTCCGGGTCTTAGTCAGCCCCAGCATTTT
>NA|TRBJ1-1|NA|TRBV12-3/TRBV12-4
CASRVMDTEAFF
TGTGCCAGCCGAGTTATGGACACTGAAGCTTTCTTT
>NA|TRBJ2-3|few|TRBV27
CASRSGALSTDTQYF
TGTGCCAGCAGGTCAGGGGCCCTGAGCACAGATACGCAGTATTTT
>NA|TRBJ1-1|NA|TRBV5-5
CASSAPLGNTEAFF
TGTGCCAGCAGCGCCCCCCTGGGGAACACTGAAGCTTTCTTT
>TRBD2|TRBJ2-2|many|TRBV9
CASSAGLAGDKNTGELFF
TGTGCCAGCAGCGCGGGACTAGCGGGAGATAAGAACACCGGGGAGCTGTTTTTT
>TRBD2|TRBJ2-5|many|TRBV20-1
CSAPSGGETQYF
TGCAGTGCTCCAAGCGGGGGAGAGACCCAGTACTTC
>NA|TRBJ1-5|few|TRBV6-6
CASSYQGGTQHF
TGTGCCAGCAGTTACCAAGGGGGAACCCAGCATTTT
>TRBD2|TRBJ2-1|few|TRBV20-1
CSASGLAGDYNEQFF
TGCAGTGCTAGTGGCCTAGCGGGGGATTACAATGAGCAGTTCTTC
>NA|TRBJ1-1|few|TRBV6-5
CASSYQVKYPTEAFF
TGTGCCAGCAGTTACCAAGTTAAGTACCCCACTGAAGCTTTCTTT
>NA|TRBJ2-3|many|TRBV6-1
CASSEGWGTDTQYF
TGTGCCAGCAGTGAAGGTTGGGGGACAGATACGCAGTATTTT
>NA|TRBJ1-6|many|TRBV29-1
CSVRYRVDSPLHF
TGCAGCGTTCGGTACAGGGTTGACTCACCCCTCCACTTT
>NA|TRBJ2-3|many|TRBV19
CASSMNASPGDTQYF
TGTGCCAGTAGTATGAATGCCTCCCCGGGAGATACGCAGTATTTT
>TRBD1|TRBJ2-7|NA|TRBV2
CASRERTGISYEQYF
TGTGCTAGCAGAGAAAGGACAGGGATCTCCTACGAGCAGTACTTC
>TRBD1|TRBJ2-3|NA|TRBV7-2
CASSRRDRGRATDTQYF
TGTGCCAGCAGCAGGCGGGACAGGGGGCGCGCCACAGATACGCAGTATTTT
>TRBD2|TRBJ2-3|NA|TRBV20-1
CSATGTSETDTQYF
TGCAGTGCCACCGGGACTAGCGAAACAGATACGCAGTATTTT
>NA|TRBJ2-1|NA|TRBV5-1
CASSLVAGPYNEQFF
TGCGCCAGCAGCTTGGTGGCGGGTCCCTACAATGAGCAGTTCTTC
>NA|TRBJ1-5|few|TRBV6-1
CASSLRAERPQHF
TGTGCCAGCAGTCTCCGGGCCGAGCGGCCCCAGCATTTT
>TRBD1|TRBJ2-7|few|TRBV7-2
CASSGTGLSEEQYF
TGTGCCAGCAGCGGGACAGGGCTTTCGGAAGAGCAGTACTTC
>TRBD2|TRBJ2-1|NA|TRBV7-6
CASSTQAGGSYNEQFF
TGTGCCAGCAGCACTCAGGCGGGGGGGTCCTACAATGAGCAGTTCTTC
>TRBD1|TRBJ1-2|many|TRBV20-1
CSARDGDRGNYGYTF
TGCAGTGCTAGAGATGGGGACAGGGGAAACTATGGCTACACCTTC
>NA|TRBJ2-3|NA|TRBV9
CASGRVTDTQYF
TGTGCCAGCGGGCGGGTCACAGATACGCAGTATTTT
>NA|TRBJ1-3|NA|TRBV28
CASRGGRVGNTIYF
TGTGCCAGCAGGGGGGGGCGTGTTGGAAACACCATATATTTT
>NA|TRBJ2-5|NA|TRBV5-1
CASSPPEETQYF
TGCGCCAGCAGCCCCCCAGAGGAGACCCAGTACTTC
>TRBD1|TRBJ2-7|few|TRBV20-1
CSARRTGASYEQYF
TGCAGTGCTCGAAGGACAGGAGCCTCCTACGAGCAGTACTTC
>NA|TRBJ1-5|few|TRBV28
CASSLSGVLANNQPQHF
TGTGCCAGCAGTTTATCAGGTGTTCTGGCTAACAATCAGCCCCAGCATTTT
>NA|TRBJ2-7|few|TRBV20-1
CSARRGYEQYF
TGCAGTGCTAGGCGGGGTTACGAGCAGTACTTC
>TRBD2|TRBJ2-5|NA|TRBV5-1
CASSPTGTRTGETQYF
TGCGCCAGCAGCCCTACCGGGACTAGGACGGGAGAGACCCAGTACTTC
>NA|TRBJ2-1|many|TRBV7-6
CASSSVPPGHLRSYNEQFF
TGTGCCAGCAGCTCAGTCCCCCCCGGACACCTCCGCTCCTACAATGAGCAGTTCTTC
>NA|TRBJ1-5|few|TRBV20-1
CSARQMTGDQPQHF
TGCAGTGCTAGGCAGATGACAGGTGATCAGCCCCAGCATTTT
>NA|TRBJ1-1|NA|TRBV5-5
CASSLGPTENTEAFF
TGTGCCAGCAGCTTGGGCCCCACAGAGAACACTGAAGCTTTCTTT
>TRBD1|TRBJ1-1|NA|TRBV5-1
CASSPFQGGEAFF
TGCGCCAGCAGCCCTTTTCAGGGGGGTGAAGCTTTCTTT
>NA|TRBJ1-6|few|TRBV12-3/TRBV12-4
CASRPRDGNSPLHF
TGTGCCAGCAGGCCCCGGGACGGTAATTCACCCCTCCACTTT
>TRBD2|TRBJ2-2|few|TRBV2
CASSIRLAPNTGELFF
TGTGCCAGCAGTATTAGACTAGCCCCGAACACCGGGGAGCTGTTTTTT
>NA|TRBJ1-4|NA|TRBV19
CASSGWTDTNEKLFF
TGTGCCAGTAGTGGTTGGACCGATACTAATGAAAAACTGTTTTTT
>TRBD2|TRBJ2-5|NA|TRBV5-4
CASSLTSGGEETQYF
TGTGCCAGCAGCTTGACTAGCGGGGGGGAAGAGACCCAGTACTTC
>NA|TRBJ2-3|many|TRBV2
CASNTQYF
TGTGCCAGCAATACGCAGTATTTT
>NA|TRBJ1-1|many|TRBV20-1
CSASRGTKAFF
TGCAGTGCTAGTCGCGGTACGAAAGCTTTCTTT
>NA|TRBJ1-5|NA|TRBV11-2
CASSLEGARDYSNQPQHF
TGTGCCAGCAGCTTAGAGGGAGCGAGGGATTATAGCAATCAGCCCCAGCATTTT
>TRBD2|TRBJ2-5|few|TRBV4-1
CASSQVPGGLQETQYF
TGCGCCAGCAGCCAAGTCCCGGGGGGGCTTCAAGAGACCCAGTACTTC
>NA|TRBJ1-3|many|TRBV5-1
CASSLAEGGTGNTIYF
TGCGCCAGCAGCTTGGCCGAGGGAGGGACTGGAAACACCATATATTTT
>TRBD1|TRBJ2-1|NA|TRBV24-1
CATSERETGGNNEQFF
TGTGCCACCAGCGAACGAGAGACAGGGGGGAACAATGAGCAGTTCTTC
>NA|TRBJ2-5|few|TRBV28
CASSLTTQETQYF
TGTGCCAGCAGTTTAACAACGCAAGAGACCCAGTACTTC
>TRBD2|TRBJ2-1|few|TRBV5-4
CASRRLADHYNEQFF
TGTGCCAGCAGACGACTAGCGGACCACTACAATGAGCAGTTCTTC
>NA|TRBJ1-4|NA|TRBV3-1
CASRRDGNEKLFF
TGTGCCAGCAGACGCGACGGGAATGAAAAACTGTTTTTT
>TRBD1|TRBJ2-2|NA|TRBV24-1
CATGGQGSNTGELFF
TGTGCCACCGGGGGACAGGGGTCGAACACCGGGGAGCTGTTTTTT
>TRBD1|TRBJ1-5|NA|TRBV20-1
CSARDATGGQPQHF
TGCAGTGCTAGAGATGCGACAGGGGGTCAGCCCCAGCATTTT
>NA|TRBJ2-6|few|TRBV7-2
CASSQFIGGSGANVLTF
TGTGCCAGCAGCCAATTCATAGGGGGATCTGGGGCCAACGTCCTGACTTTC
>NA|TRBJ2-3|few|TRBV18
CASSPALDGDTQYF
TGTGCCAGCTCACCAGCCTTGGACGGAGATACGCAGTATTTT
>NA|TRBJ2-2|NA|TRBV20-1
CSARDRGFPGELFF
TGCAGTGCTAGAGATCGCGGGTTCCCCGGGGAGCTGTTTTTT
>TRBD2|TRBJ2-1|few|TRBV5-1
CASSLGHAGGPVYNEQFF
TGCGCCAGCAGCTTGGGGCACGCGGGGGGGCCCGTCTACAATGAGCAGTTCTTC
>NA|TRBJ1-1|few|TRBV4-1
CASSQESGGGMNTEAFF
TGCGCCAGCAGCCAAGAGAGTGGGGGTGGCATGAACACTGAAGCTTTCTTT